Below are 14 T cell receptor beta chains sequenced from a single sample in a study of siplizumab effects on memory and regulatory T cells. Data came from immunoSEQ multiplex PCR; TCRdb stores just in-frame clones and leaves some out. The sample contains some 100,000 clones, around 97% of which appear only once. Sequencing used naive CD4+ T cells sorted from blood. The source is a human donor in good health.

The rearrangement joins TRBV7-3 to TRBJ2-1; 7 positions agree with TRBD1. Germline V gene sequence: CDR1 SGHTA, CDR2 FQGTGA. This CDR3 has 14 amino acids. V lost 5 bases and J lost 9; bases outside the gene matches: 10. The CDR3 DNA sequence: TGTGCCAGCAGCCCAAGATTGACAGGGTCTGAGCAGTTCTTC. Protein sequence: CASSPRLTGSEQFF.

This chain joins TRBV18 and TRBJ1-1, with no clear D. Germline CDR1 reads KGHSH; CDR2 reads LQKENI. V gave up 4 bases and J gave up 5 bases, with 8 bases separating them. This CDR3 comprises 12 residues. In nucleotides, the CDR3 is TGTGCCAGCTCACGAGGTGGGACTGAAGCTTTCTTT. Its translation: CASSRGGTEAFF.

This clone occurred once. V is TRBV28 and J is TRBJ1-1; D is unclear. The V end was cut by 2 bases, the J end by 4 bases, with 5 bases between. Germline V gene data show CDR1 as MDHEN and CDR2 as SYDVKM. The CDR3 sequence is 12 residues long. CDR3 residues: CASSLSGTEAFF. The CDR3, as DNA: TGTGCCAGCAGTTTAAGTGGCACTGAAGCTTTCTTT.

The V call is TRBV11-2, the J call TRBJ2-2; no firm D call. In germline, CDR1 is SGHAT, CDR2 FQNNGV. V was pared by 1 base and J by 1 base, with 7 bases between. The CDR3 runs to 15 residues. The CDR3, as DNA: TGTGCCAGCAGCTTAGCCCCTCTGAACACCGGGGAGCTGTTTTTT. This encodes CASSLAPLNTGELFF.

This chain joins TRBV4-1 and TRBJ1-5; D possibly corresponds to TRBD1 (5 bases). Germline CDR1 and CDR2: MGHRA and YSYEKL. The CDR3 is 15 residues long. Trimming took 4 bases from V and 4 from J, leaving 14 bases between them. CDR3 residues: CASSLSGDGNQPQHF. The CDR3 bases are TGCGCCAGCAGCCTCTCCGGGGACGGGAATCAGCCCCAGCATTTT.

This sequence joins TRBV5-4 and TRBJ2-7; 9 positions match TRBD1. V trimming: 5 bases; J trimming: 4 bases; junction bases outside the gene matches: 4. This CDR3 comprises 13 residues. Germline lookup yields CDR1 SGHNT and CDR2 YYREEE (reference sequence). The CDR3: CASREGQGYEQYF. CDR3 DNA: TGTGCCAGCAGGGAGGGACAGGGTTACGAGCAGTACTTC.

The V call is TRBV6-5, the J call TRBJ1-3; D is unclear. This CDR3 is 16 amino acids long. Trimming took 0 bases from V and 0 from J, leaving 9 bases between them. CDR1 is MNHEY, CDR2 SVGAGI, per germline. CDR3 sequence reads: CASSYSSGNSGNTIYF. CDR3 DNA: TGTGCCAGCAGTTACTCGTCCGGGAACTCTGGAAACACCATATATTTT.

V usage is TRBV19 and J usage is TRBJ2-2; maybe TRBD2 (6 bases). Trimming pared 6 bases from V and 2 bases from J, leaving 10 bases between. Looked up from germline, CDR1 is LNHDA and CDR2 is SQIVND (reference sequence). The CDR3 covers 14 residues. CDR3 sequence: CASRRDFNTGELFF. The CDR3 DNA reads as TGTGCCAGTAGGCGGGACTTCAACACCGGGGAGCTGTTTTTT.

The V gene is TRBV28, the J gene TRBJ2-1, with 7 positions matching TRBD2. After removal of 7 bases from V and 0 bases from J, the junction contained 6 bases not matched to a gene. Per germline, CDR1 MDHEN and CDR2 SYDVKM. The CDR3 length is 15 residues. CDR3 DNA sequence: TGTGCCAGCATCCCCGGGGGGAGCTCCTACAATGAGCAGTTCTTC. Protein product: CASIPGGSSYNEQFF.

The CDR3 region is CASKPRDRVNEKLFF. The CDR3 DNA is TGTGCCAGCAAACCCCGGGACAGGGTGAATGAAAAACTGTTTTTT. The chain links TRBV27 to TRBJ1-4; TRBD1 matches 9 bases. Germline V CDR1 and CDR2: MNHEY, SMNVEV (reference sequence). The V gene end was trimmed by 7 bases and the J gene end by 5 bases; junction bases not matched to a gene: 8. CDR3 length: 15 residues.

This clone showed up just once. The chain is built from TRBV7-2 and TRBJ2-3, with TRBD2 matching 9 bases. Trimming removed 1 base from V and 2 bases from J; junction bases left unmatched: 7. Germline assignment: CDR1 SGHTA and CDR2 FQGNSA. The CDR3 is 17 amino acids. In DNA, the CDR3 is TGTGCCAGCAGCTTAGGATTGCGGGGGGGATCCACAGATACGCAGTATTTT. Translated: CASSLGLRGGSTDTQYF.

The chain employs TRBV19 and TRBJ1-5, with TRBD1 matching over 7 bases. The CDR3 is 14 residues long. The germline gives CDR1 LNHDA, CDR2 SQIVND (reference sequence). The V and J ends lost 4 bases and 6 bases, in that order; junction bases with no gene match: 6. The CDR3: CASSTADRSQPQHF. The CDR3 DNA reads TGTGCCAGTAGTACCGCGGACAGGTCTCAGCCCCAGCATTTT.

CDR3 amino acids: CASSLRRMGGGPSYEQYF. CDR3 coding DNA: TGTGCCAGCAGCTTAAGGAGAATGGGCGGGGGGCCCTCCTACGAGCAGTACTTC. The rearrangement joins TRBV7-2 to TRBJ2-7, with TRBD2 identical over 8 bases. The V gene end was trimmed by 2 bases and the J gene end by 0 bases; junction bases not matched to a gene: 12. Per the germline V gene, CDR1 is SGHTA and CDR2 is FQGNSA. CDR3 length equals 18 residues.

In its sample, this clone was seen once. This chain uses TRBV5-5 with TRBJ1-2, with 10 bases identical to TRBD1. CDR1 and CDR2 (germline): SGHKS, YYEKEE (reference sequence). V shed 1 base, J shed 6 bases, and the junction held 6 bases outside the gene matches. This CDR3 is built from 15 residues. For the CDR3, the DNA is TGTGCCAGCAGCTTGCCCCCCGGACAGGGGGATGGCTACACCTTC. Its protein is CASSLPPGQGDGYTF.